This T cell receptor beta chain derives from a study of blood T cell repertoires in COVID-19. TCRdb's copy holds only in-frame clones and misses some; the assay was immunoSEQ multiplex PCR. Of 130,000 to 150,000 clones in the sample, approximately 85% were seen once. CDR3 size: 19 residues. Per the germline V gene, CDR1 is PRHDT and CDR2 is FYEKMQ (reference sequence). V was clipped by 4 bases and J by 3 bases, with 25 bases between them. Enrollment of patients from Seattle took place during active infection, with longitudinal follow-up. The sequenced sample consisted of peripheral blood. This rearrangement joins TRBV13 to TRBJ2-4; D might be TRBD1 (5 bases). The receptor comes from a woman aged 60 to 75 with COVID-19, enrolled during active disease. The CDR3 region has the DNA TGTGCCAGCAGCTCAGATCTCACAGACAGCTCCCTTGGCAAAAACATTCAGTACTTC. This codes for CASSSDLTDSSLGKNIQYF.